Listed below are T cell receptor beta chains from one sample, sequenced in a study of blood T cell repertoires in COVID-19. Profiled with immunoSEQ multiplex PCR; TCRdb holds only in-frame clones, not every one. The sample consists of under 200,000 clones, around nine tenths of them appearing once. The sample taken for sequencing was PBMCs or T cells enriched from blood (not recorded which). The receptors were gathered from a woman aged 45-65 years who had recovered from COVID-19. Each CDR3 is given with its conserved first and last residue. A D gene is named only where the DNA matches it firmly. Clone size is stated in some rows and not others, as once, few, many or a class when expanded.

CASSFGTLNEKLFF,TGCGCCAGCAGCTTCGGGACACTTAATGAAAAACTGTTTTTT,TRBJ1-4,.,.,TRBV5-1
CSGTGQIQETQYF,TGCAGCGGCACGGGACAAATTCAAGAGACCCAGTACTTC,TRBJ2-5,.,.,TRBV29-1
CASGVPGGINEQYF,TGTGCCAGCGGAGTACCAGGGGGCATCAACGAGCAGTACTTC,TRBJ2-7,.,TRBD1,TRBV6-5
CASSLGQNTEAFF,TGTGCCAGCAGCTTGGGGCAAAACACTGAAGCTTTCTTT,TRBJ1-1,.,.,TRBV7-2
CASSQWEGVRGYTF,TGTGCCAGCAGCCAATGGGAAGGGGTCCGAGGCTACACCTTC,TRBJ1-2,.,.,TRBV3-1/TRBV3-2
CATSDLPFPVFF,TGTGCCACCAGTGATTTGCCCTTCCCCGTTTTCTTC,TRBJ2-1,few,.,TRBV24-1
CASSVGLPQRGIYNEQFF,TGTGCCAGCAGCGTAGGGCTACCCCAGCGGGGGATATACAATGAGCAGTTCTTC,TRBJ2-1,.,TRBD2,TRBV9
CSVVDGGEQYF,TGCAGCGTTGTCGATGGCGGCGAGCAGTACTTC,TRBJ2-7,.,.,TRBV29-1
CASTSGGGLYEQYF,TGTGCCAGCACTTCCGGCGGGGGCCTCTACGAGCAGTACTTC,TRBJ2-7,.,.,TRBV7-8
CASSIGAGGGREKLFF,TGTGCCAGTAGTATAGGGGCAGGGGGCGGAAGGGAAAAACTGTTTTTT,TRBJ1-4,.,TRBD1,TRBV19
CASSSRGYEQYF,TGTGCCAGCAGCTCGAGAGGGTACGAGCAGTACTTC,TRBJ2-7,.,.,TRBV7-2
CASSLYQTYEQYF,TGTGCCAGCAGTTTGTACCAGACCTACGAGCAGTACTTC,TRBJ2-7,.,.,TRBV12-3/TRBV12-4
CASSETRPNTEAFF,TGTGCCAGCAGCGAGACAAGGCCTAACACTGAAGCTTTCTTT,TRBJ1-1,.,.,TRBV11-3
CASSSGGGELFF,TGTGCCAGCAGCTCGGGAGGCGGGGAGCTGTTTTTT,TRBJ2-2,once,TRBD2,TRBV6-4
CASSREVRNTEAFF,TGTGCCAGCAGTCGTGAGGTGCGGAACACTGAAGCTTTCTTT,TRBJ1-1,.,.,TRBV7-2
CASSLQSGGKETQYF,TGTGCCAGCAGCTTACAAAGCGGGGGAAAAGAGACCCAGTACTTC,TRBJ2-5,.,TRBD2,TRBV7-9
CASRVYRGWETQYF,TGCGCCAGCAGGGTCTACAGGGGGTGGGAGACCCAGTACTTC,TRBJ2-5,.,TRBD1,TRBV10-1
CASSPNSIGTGYGYTF,TGTGCCAGCAGCCCCAACAGTATCGGGACAGGTTATGGCTACACCTTC,TRBJ1-2,.,TRBD1,TRBV3-1/TRBV3-2
CASTGIGMNTEAFF,TGCGCCAGCACGGGGATCGGCATGAACACTGAAGCTTTCTTT,TRBJ1-1,.,.,TRBV4-1
CASSPGATTYNEQFF,TGTGCCAGCTCACCGGGGGCCACGACCTACAATGAGCAGTTCTTC,TRBJ2-1,.,.,TRBV18
CATSYRVGVADTQYF,TGTGCCACCAGTTACAGGGTCGGTGTGGCAGATACGCAGTATTTT,TRBJ2-3,.,.,TRBV24-1
CASSWKGEETQYF,TGTGCCAGCAGCTGGAAGGGGGAAGAGACCCAGTACTTC,TRBJ2-5,few,.,TRBV5-4
CASSTRQNPYEQYF,TGTGCCAGCAGCACCCGACAGAACCCCTACGAGCAGTACTTC,TRBJ2-7,.,.,TRBV7-2
CATSGTENIQYF,TGTGCCACGTCCGGGACAGAAAACATTCAGTACTTC,TRBJ2-4,.,TRBD1,TRBV2
CASSAKVTGTDTQYF,TGTGCCAGCAGCGCTAAGGTCACAGGGACAGATACGCAGTATTTT,TRBJ2-3,once,.,TRBV7-2
CASSLVGTSGVVRQETQYF,TGTGCCAGCAGCTTAGTAGGGACTAGCGGGGTGGTCCGCCAAGAGACCCAGTACTTC,TRBJ2-5,.,TRBD2,TRBV11-2
CASSRGRDNQPQHF,TGTGCCAGCAGCCGCGGACGGGACAATCAGCCCCAGCATTTT,TRBJ1-5,.,.,TRBV5-5
CASSLWGTVVLNYGYTF,TGTGCCAGCAGCCTCTGGGGGACAGTAGTACTTAACTATGGCTACACCTTC,TRBJ1-2,.,TRBD1,TRBV5-6
CASTGRALGGYTF,TGTGCCAGCACGGGCAGGGCCCTCGGCGGCTACACCTTC,TRBJ1-2,.,.,TRBV5-6
CSARYTDTQYF,TGCAGTGCTCGCTACACAGATACGCAGTATTTT,TRBJ2-3,.,.,TRBV20-1
CASSQGTGARRPQHF,TGCGCCAGCAGCCAAGGGACAGGGGCCCGCCGGCCCCAGCATTTT,TRBJ1-5,.,TRBD1,TRBV4-1
CASSQDWARGLEQYF,TGTGCCAGCAGCCAAGATTGGGCAAGGGGGCTCGAGCAGTACTTC,TRBJ2-7,.,TRBD1,TRBV3-1/TRBV3-2
CASSFGAVRGPGELFF,TGTGCCAGCAGCTTTGGGGCAGTGAGAGGTCCCGGGGAGCTGTTTTTT,TRBJ2-2,.,.,TRBV7-9
CASSQGEGAETQYF,TGTGCCAGCAGCCAAGGGGAAGGGGCTGAGACCCAGTACTTC,TRBJ2-5,.,.,TRBV4-2
CASSLEGVGTEAFF,TGTGCCAGCAGTTTAGAAGGGGTAGGCACTGAAGCTTTCTTT,TRBJ1-1,.,.,TRBV6-2/TRBV6-3
CASSFRGEGETQYF,TGTGCCAGCAGTTTTCGGGGGGAGGGGGAGACCCAGTACTTC,TRBJ2-5,.,TRBD2,TRBV27
CASSFQWGGGNEQFF,TGCGCCAGCAGCTTTCAGTGGGGGGGCGGAAATGAGCAGTTCTTC,TRBJ2-1,.,.,TRBV5-1
CASSIRGTGYTEAFF,TGTGCCAGCAGCATTAGGGGGACAGGGTACACTGAAGCTTTCTTT,TRBJ1-1,.,TRBD1,TRBV6-5
CATYRDRGDEQYF,TGTGCCACCTACCGGGACAGGGGAGACGAGCAGTACTTC,TRBJ2-7,.,TRBD1,TRBV28
CASRSGVVETQYF,TGTGCCAGCAGATCAGGGGTGGTGGAGACCCAGTACTTC,TRBJ2-5,.,.,TRBV7-9
CASSLQGGTNEKLFF,TGTGCCAGCAGTCTTCAGGGGGGAACTAATGAAAAACTGTTTTTT,TRBJ1-4,.,TRBD1,TRBV28
CASSYGTGLVGTEAFF,TGTGCCAGCAGCTATGGGACAGGTTTGGTTGGCACTGAAGCTTTCTTT,TRBJ1-1,.,TRBD1,TRBV6-2/TRBV6-3
CASSRQSGGTEAFF,TGTGCCAGCAGTCGACAATCCGGGGGGACTGAAGCTTTCTTT,TRBJ1-1,.,.,TRBV27
CASSLDGGEQFF,TGTGCCAGCAGCTTAGACGGGGGTGAGCAGTTCTTC,TRBJ2-1,.,.,TRBV7-2
CASNRQGGITEAFF,TGTGCCAGCAACCGACAGGGTGGTATAACTGAAGCTTTCTTT,TRBJ1-1,few,TRBD1,TRBV7-8
CASSQSVTAGNTIYF,TGTGCCAGCAGCCAATCGGTTACGGCTGGAAACACCATATATTTT,TRBJ1-3,.,.,TRBV16
CASSFSGVMNTEAFF,TGTGCCAGCAGCTTTTCAGGTGTAATGAACACTGAAGCTTTCTTT,TRBJ1-1,once,.,TRBV5-5
CASGTQTTLGAFF,TGTGCTAGTGGTACTCAAACCACCCTTGGAGCTTTCTTT,TRBJ1-1,.,.,TRBV12-5
CASSLAGTSGNEQFF,TGTGCCAGCAGCTTAGCCGGGACTAGCGGCAATGAGCAGTTCTTC,TRBJ2-1,.,TRBD2,TRBV7-2
CASSLTENYGYTF,TGTGCCAGCAGCTTAACCGAGAACTATGGCTACACCTTC,TRBJ1-2,.,.,TRBV7-2
CASSPVTSGGPDYEQYF,TGTGCCAGCAGCCCAGTGACTAGCGGGGGCCCTGACTACGAGCAGTACTTC,TRBJ2-7,.,TRBD2,TRBV9
CASSSPGQKETQYF,TGTGCCAGCAGCTCTCCGGGACAGAAAGAGACCCAGTACTTC,TRBJ2-5,.,TRBD1,TRBV7-8
CASSANRFGETAKNIQYF,TGCGCCAGCAGCGCTAATCGTTTCGGGGAAACGGCCAAAAACATTCAGTACTTC,TRBJ2-4,.,.,TRBV5-1